This paragraph reports one TCR beta chain. Which antigen it targets is not known. No quality values exist for individual bases; no much larger clone is one base distant. PBMCs were isolated by Ficoll-Paque density gradient centrifugation. The sample comes from a study of T-cell memory formation after mild COVID-19 (dated by TCRdb to the early 2020s). Notes on the research overall: Most TCR sequence clusters were specific to one of the two donors. In a couple of donors, T-cell clones that expanded and contracted after mild COVID-19 were tracked by sequencing TCRalpha and TCRbeta repertoires over time. The cohort comprised two young, previously healthy adult volunteers, one female and one male.

TCRdb shows the sequencer as Illumina NovaSeq 6000. TCRalpha and TCRbeta cDNA libraries were constructed by 5'RACE with constant-segment primers, with sample barcodes and unique molecular identifiers being introduced. RNA was extracted from every sample with Trizol reagent. Libraries were amplified in two PCR steps, with a second sample barcode and Illumina TruSeq adapters added in the second step. Sequencing of libraries was performed on an Illumina NovaSeq with 2 x 150 bp paired-end reads. In the authors' own workflow: The reads were demultiplexed and collapsed into UMI-guided consensus sequences using migec v1.2.7. With mixcr v2.1.11, UMI consensuses were aligned to TRA and TRB V and J templates and assembled into clonotypes. Expanded or contracted clonotypes were those called significant by both edgeR and NoisET, with noise models trained on biological replicates. edgeR calls used a false discovery rate-adjusted p below 0.01 and a log2 fold-change threshold of 1. PCA with hierarchical clustering of max-normalized trajectories of the 1000 most abundant clonotypes was used as exploratory dynamics analysis. Each responding clone was given a CD4 or CD8 phenotype based on the CD4+ and CD8+ repertoires, which had been sequenced separately. The raw public data were reprocessed by TCRdb itself: fastp quality trimming at Q25, MiXCR clonotype calling, in-frame beta chains only. Here each entry gathers all rows of one CDR3 protein and keeps the most common genes and DNA. These V and J calls derive from TCRdb rather than the authors' analysis. This sample comprises around 300,000 distinct CDR3 sequences, around 17% of them detected only once. Together, the top ten hold 20% to 25% of the sample.

The CDR3 runs 16 amino acids, cysteine and phenylalanine included. Of all the DNA, just the CDR3 is kept, 48 bases in frame from base 1. Clipping removes 0 bases from V and 6 bases from J, with 5 as the unmatched junction base count. Per the germline V gene, SGHRS is the CDR1 and YFSETQ is the CDR2. Study-wide findings and limitations: Contracting CD4+ clones were located mainly in the CM and EM memory subsets, whereas CD8+ clones were found to be enriched in EMRA. The study covered only a couple of mild cases, and larger cohorts including severe cases with pre-infection samples were considered necessary. SARS-CoV-2 specificity of the second-wave clones peaking on day 37 was not confirmed. The detection of some responding clones in pre-infection memory suggests that pre-existing cross-reactive memory T cells joined the SARS-CoV-2 response. Balanced CD4/CD8 phenotypes were observed for clones contracting from day 15 to 85, whereas a bias towards CD4+ was observed for a second wave of clones expanding from day 15 to 37.

Sequencing was performed on PBMCs or a T cell subset sorted from them (not recorded which). The TCR comes from a man aged 18-30 years who had mild COVID-19 (a few samples of this study predate the infection). The sample titles of this study are shuffled in the database, so cell type and time point are left out; the donor was told from shared clones. The chain uses TRBV5-1 and TRBJ2-3, with TRBD1 identical over 12 junction bases. The sequenced DNA: TGCGCCAGCAGCTTGGTAGGGACAGGGGGCATCGATACGCAGTATTTT. The translation is CASSLVGTGGIDTQYF.